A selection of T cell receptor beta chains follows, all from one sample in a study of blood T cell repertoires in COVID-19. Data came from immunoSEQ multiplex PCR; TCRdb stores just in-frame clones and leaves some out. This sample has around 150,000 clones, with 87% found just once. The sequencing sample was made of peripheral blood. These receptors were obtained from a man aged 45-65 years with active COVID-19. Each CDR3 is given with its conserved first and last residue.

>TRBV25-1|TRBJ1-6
CASTGTANSPLHF
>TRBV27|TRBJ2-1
CASSPRTGLYEQFF
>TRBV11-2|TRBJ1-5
CASSFSPQKPQHF
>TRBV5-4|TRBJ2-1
CASSLGGQGSYNEQFF
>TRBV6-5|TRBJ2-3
CASSRDTDTQYF
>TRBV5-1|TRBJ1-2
CASSPGVGYGYTF
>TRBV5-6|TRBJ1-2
CASSLGGVGQGRLDYGYTF
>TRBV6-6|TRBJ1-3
CASSGVGRSTGNTIYF
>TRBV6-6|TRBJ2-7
CASRTDRFSSSYEQYF
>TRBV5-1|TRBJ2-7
CASSLRQGAGEQYF
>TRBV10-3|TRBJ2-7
CAISESQGQPYEQYF
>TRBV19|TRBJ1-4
CASSIPPSNIVF
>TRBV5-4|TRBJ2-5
CASSFRAETQYF
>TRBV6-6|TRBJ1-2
CASSPSGRSYGYTF
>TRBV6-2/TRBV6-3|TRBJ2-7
CASSSPRDRDPYEQYF
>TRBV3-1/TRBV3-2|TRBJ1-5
CASSLGTGGANQPQHF
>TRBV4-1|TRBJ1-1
CASSQTVPNTEAFF
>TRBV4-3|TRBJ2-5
CASSQDLSGGPPQYF
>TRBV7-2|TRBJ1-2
CASSYTGRGYTF
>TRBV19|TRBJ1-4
CASRTRATNEKLFF
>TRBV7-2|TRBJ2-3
CASSPGGRTDTQYF
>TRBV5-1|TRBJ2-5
CASSHSGGGETQYF
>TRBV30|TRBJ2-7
CAWMASSGEQYF
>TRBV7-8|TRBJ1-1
CASSATENTEAFF
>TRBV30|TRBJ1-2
CAWSVGGPYGYTF
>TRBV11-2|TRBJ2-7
CASSRSGGPLEQYF